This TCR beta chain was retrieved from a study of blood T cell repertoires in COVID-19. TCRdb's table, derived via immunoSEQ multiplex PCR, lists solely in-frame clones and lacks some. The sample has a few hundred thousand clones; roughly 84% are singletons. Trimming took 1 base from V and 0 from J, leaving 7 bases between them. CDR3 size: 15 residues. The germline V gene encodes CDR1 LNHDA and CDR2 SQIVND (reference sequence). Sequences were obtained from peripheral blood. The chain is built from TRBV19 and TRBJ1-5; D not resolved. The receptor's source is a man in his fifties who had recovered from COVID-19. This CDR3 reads CASSIAQYSNQPQHF. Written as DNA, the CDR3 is TGTGCCAGTAGTATAGCACAGTATAGCAATCAGCCCCAGCATTTT. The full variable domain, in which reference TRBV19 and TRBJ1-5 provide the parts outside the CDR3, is DGGITQSPKYLFRKEGQNVTLSCEQNLNHDAMYWYRQDPGQGLRLIYYSQIVNDFQKGDIAEGYSVSREKKESFPLTVTSAQKNPTAFYLCASSIAQYSNQPQHFGDGTRLSIL.